Reported below is one T cell receptor beta chain. As yet, its antigen is unknown. Together with a sample-barcoded 5' primer, a J-beta primer mix was included in a second PCR lasting about 7 to 12 cycles. Every cDNA molecule carried a tag from a template-switch adaptor bearing 12 random nucleotides. TCRdb reprocessed the 5' RACE reads via MiXCR and lists one record per CDR3 protein. This sample has around 500,000 distinct CDR3 sequences, with around 48% found just once. Each donor supplied around 9.9 milliliters of peripheral blood. This specimen comes from a study of blood T cells in healthy people across ages. Study-wide results and caveats: Among T cells, TCR beta diversity per million cells dropped roughly linearly as age rose. Strong correlation linked observed beta diversity and percent naive T cells.

Sequencing used blood. This receptor was taken from a man older than 75 in good health.

The DNA of the CDR3 is TGCAGTGCCAAAAGGGGGTACTATGGCTACACCTTC. Amino acids: CSAKRGYYGYTF. The chain carries TRBV20-1 and TRBJ1-2; TRBD1 might be the D (6 bases). Germline loops: CDR1 DFQATT, CDR2 SNEGSKA (reference sequence). The length of the CDR3 is 12 residues. V lost 6 bases, J lost 3 bases, and 11 bases lay in between.